The 12 T cell receptor beta chains listed next were all sequenced from one sample in a study of blood T cell repertoires in COVID-19. The method was immunoSEQ multiplex PCR; TCRdb's version includes in-frame clones alone and lacks a portion of them. The data hold almost 300,000 clones, with around 90% observed a single time. Material: peripheral blood. The receptors here all came from a man in his sixties or seventies with acute or convalescent COVID-19.

This clone was detected a few times. V gene TRBV7-8 combines with J gene TRBJ2-6; tentative D call: TRBD1 (5 bases). This CDR3 spans 15 amino acids. V lost 2 bases, J lost 0 bases, and 5 bases lay in between. Per germline, CDR1 SGHVS and CDR2 FQNEAQ. The CDR3 loop is CASSLRGSGANVLTF. In DNA form, the CDR3 reads TGTGCCAGCAGCTTAAGGGGCTCTGGGGCCAACGTCCTGACTTTC.

This clone was detected once. V is TRBV30 and J is TRBJ1-4; the match to TRBD1 covers 8 bases. J lost 7 bases, V lost 2 bases, and 9 bases had no gene match. The CDR3 extends over 15 amino acids. CDR1 is GTSNPN, CDR2 SVGIG, per germline (reference sequence). The CDR3 region has the DNA TGTGCCTGGAGTATCCGACAGGGGCGGGCTGAAAAACTGTTTTTT. Its translation: CAWSIRQGRAEKLFF.

This clone was observed a few times. The gene calls are TRBV28 and TRBJ2-4; D is unresolved. The CDR3 totals 14 residues. The germline CDR1 and CDR2 sequences are MDHEN and SYDVKM. V shed 5 bases and J shed 9 bases, with 17 bases lying between them. CDR3 protein: CASSHLRRLRIQYF. DNA of the CDR3: TGTGCCAGCAGTCATCTCAGGCGCTTACGCATTCAGTACTTC.

The V and J genes are TRBV2 and TRBJ1-2; possibly TRBD1 for D (5 bases). The CDR3 has 14 residues. Trimming took 7 bases from V and 0 from J, leaving 12 bases between them. The germline gives CDR1 SNHLY, CDR2 FYNNEI. CDR3 amino acids: CASTRDGPNYGYTF. The DNA for the CDR3 is TGTGCCAGCACGCGGGACGGCCCTAACTATGGCTACACCTTC.

This chain uses TRBV3-1 (or the pseudogene TRBV3-2) with TRBJ2-1, with TRBD2 matching 9 bases. Germline values: CDR1 LGHDT, CDR2 YNNKEL (reference sequence). The CDR3 loop spans 15 amino acids. J gave up 5 bases and V 2 bases, and 4 bases lay outside the gene matches. CDR3 loop: CASSQQAGGHNEQFF. In DNA, the CDR3 is TGTGCCAGCAGCCAACAGGCGGGAGGGCACAATGAGCAGTTCTTC.

This clone was recorded only once. The chain carries TRBV7-2 and TRBJ2-2, with 11 bases aligning to TRBD1. Germline V lookup: CDR1 SGHTA, CDR2 FQGNSA. Trimming took 5 bases from V and 4 from J; bases not matched to a gene: 6. The CDR3 loop spans 16 amino acids. In DNA, the CDR3 is TGTGCCAGCAGCCAGCGGACAGGGGGCGGCACCGGGGAGCTGTTTTTT. Its translation is CASSQRTGGGTGELFF.

The chain uses TRBV5-1 and TRBJ1-3, with 10 bases that match TRBD1. The CDR3 covers 14 residues. J lost 4 bases, V lost 4 bases, and 2 bases had no gene match. Germline CDR1 reads SGHRS; CDR2 reads YFSETQ. The CDR3 sequence: CASSPGQGGNTIYF. The DNA of the CDR3 is TGCGCCAGCAGCCCGGGACAGGGGGGAAACACCATATATTTT.

V gene TRBV5-1 combines with J gene TRBJ2-7; 11 bases agree with TRBD2. The CDR3 has 14 amino acids. The germline CDR1 and CDR2 sequences are SGHRS and YFSETQ. The junction had 3 bases not matched to a gene; V was cut back by 4 bases and J by 3 bases. CDR3 coding DNA: TGCGCCAGCAGCAGGGGACTAGCGGTCTACGAGCAGTACTTC. The encoded protein is CASSRGLAVYEQYF. The whole variable domain, filled in from reference TRBV5-1 and TRBJ2-7, reads KAGVTQTPRYLIKTRGQQVTLSCSPISGHRSVSWYQQTPGQGLQFLFEYFSETQRNKGNFPGRFSGRQFSNSRSEMNVSTLELGDSALYLCASSRGLAVYEQYFGPGTRLTVT.

This rearrangement joins TRBV12-3 or TRBV12-4 to TRBJ2-3; TRBD1 might be the D (6 bases). Between the trimmed V and J ends, which lost 5 bases and 4 bases, there was a span of 10 bases. The CDR3 totals 13 residues. The CDR3 DNA follows: TGTGCCAGCAGTCTCAGGGGTGCAGATACGCAGTATTTT. This sequence encodes CASSLRGADTQYF.

J is TRBJ1-2 and V is TRBV5-1; no definite D call. This CDR3 has 14 amino acids. Trimming left V 1 base short and J 3 bases short, with 10 bases between. Looked up from germline, CDR1 is SGHRS and CDR2 is YFSETQ. DNA of the CDR3: TGCGCCAGCAGCTTGTGCGCCGAGTACTATGGCTACACCTTC. This translates into CASSLCAEYYGYTF. Looking up the rest from reference TRBV5-1 and TRBJ1-2 gives the full variable domain: KAGVTQTPRYLIKTRGQQVTLSCSPISGHRSVSWYQQTPGQGLQFLFEYFSETQRNKGNFPGRFSGRQFSNSRSEMNVSTLELGDSALYLCASSLCAEYYGYTFGSGTRLTVV.

The chain's CDR3 is CASSESGTGISVTNEKLFF. DNA of the CDR3: TGTGCCAGCAGCGAATCCGGGACAGGGATATCAGTGACTAATGAAAAACTGTTTTTT. This chain uses TRBV9 with TRBJ1-4; 9 bases are shared with TRBD1. In germline, CDR1 is SGDLS, CDR2 YYNGEE. The CDR3 contains 19 residues. V lost 3 bases, J lost 2 bases, and 14 bases stayed unmatched.

This clone was counted only a few times. The chain links TRBV7-9 to TRBJ1-6, with a possible D match to TRBD1 (6 bases). V was pared by 1 base and J by 10 bases, with 11 bases between. In germline, CDR1 is SEHNR, CDR2 FQNEAQ (reference sequence). CDR3 size: 14 residues. DNA for the CDR3: TGTGCCAGCAGCTTAGGGACAGTCCGATCACCCCTCCACTTT. It encodes CASSLGTVRSPLHF.